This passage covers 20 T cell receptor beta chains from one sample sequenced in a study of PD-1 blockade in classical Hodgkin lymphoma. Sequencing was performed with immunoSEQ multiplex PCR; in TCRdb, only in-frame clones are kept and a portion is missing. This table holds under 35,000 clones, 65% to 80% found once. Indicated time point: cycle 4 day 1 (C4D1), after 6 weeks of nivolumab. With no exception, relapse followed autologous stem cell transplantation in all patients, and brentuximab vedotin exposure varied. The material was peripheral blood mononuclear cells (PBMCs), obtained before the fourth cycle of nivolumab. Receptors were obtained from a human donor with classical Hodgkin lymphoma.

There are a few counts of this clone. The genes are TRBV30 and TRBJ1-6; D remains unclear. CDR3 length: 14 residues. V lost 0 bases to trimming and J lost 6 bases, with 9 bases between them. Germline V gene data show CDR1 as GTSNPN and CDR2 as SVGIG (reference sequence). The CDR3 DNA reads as TGTGCCTGGAGTGTACCAGGTAGTAATTCACCCCTCCACTTT. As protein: CAWSVPGSNSPLHF.

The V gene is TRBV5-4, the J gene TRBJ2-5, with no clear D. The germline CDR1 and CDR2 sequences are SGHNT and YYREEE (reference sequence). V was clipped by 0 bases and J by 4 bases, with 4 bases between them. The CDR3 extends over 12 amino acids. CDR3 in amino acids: CASSLDRETQYF. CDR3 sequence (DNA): TGTGCCAGCAGCTTGGATAGAGAGACCCAGTACTTC.

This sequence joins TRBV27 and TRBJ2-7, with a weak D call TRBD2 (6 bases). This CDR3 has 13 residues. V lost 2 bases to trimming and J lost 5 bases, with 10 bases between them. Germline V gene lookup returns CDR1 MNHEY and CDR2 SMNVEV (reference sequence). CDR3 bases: TGTGCCAGCAGTTTAGGCGGGGAGAACGAGCAGTACTTC. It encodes CASSLGGENEQYF.

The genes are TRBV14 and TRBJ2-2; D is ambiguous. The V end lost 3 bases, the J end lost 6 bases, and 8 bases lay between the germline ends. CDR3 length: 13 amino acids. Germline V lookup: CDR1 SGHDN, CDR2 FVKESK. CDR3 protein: CASSQGVAGELFF. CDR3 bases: TGTGCCAGCAGCCAGGGTGTCGCCGGGGAGCTGTTTTTT.

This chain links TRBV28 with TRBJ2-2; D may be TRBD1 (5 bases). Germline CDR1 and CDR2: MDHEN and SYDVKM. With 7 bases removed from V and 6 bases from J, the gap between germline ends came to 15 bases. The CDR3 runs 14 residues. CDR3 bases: TGTGCCAGCAACCAAGGTGGACAAGCCGGGGAGCTGTTTTTT. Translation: CASNQGGQAGELFF.

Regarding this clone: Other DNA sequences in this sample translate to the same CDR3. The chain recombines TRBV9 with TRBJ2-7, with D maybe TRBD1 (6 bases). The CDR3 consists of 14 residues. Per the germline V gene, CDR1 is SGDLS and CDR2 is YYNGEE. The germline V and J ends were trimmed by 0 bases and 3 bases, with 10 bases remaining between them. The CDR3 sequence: CASSVGGLGYEQYF. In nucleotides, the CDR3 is TGTGCCAGCAGCGTAGGGGGGCTTGGCTACGAGCAGTACTTC.

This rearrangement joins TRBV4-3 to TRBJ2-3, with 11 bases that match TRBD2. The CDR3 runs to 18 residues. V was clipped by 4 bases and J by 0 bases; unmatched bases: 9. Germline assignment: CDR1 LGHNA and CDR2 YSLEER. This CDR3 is CASSLALAGGSSTDTQYF. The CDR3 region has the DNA TGCGCCAGCAGCCTCGCCCTAGCGGGGGGATCTAGCACAGATACGCAGTATTTT.

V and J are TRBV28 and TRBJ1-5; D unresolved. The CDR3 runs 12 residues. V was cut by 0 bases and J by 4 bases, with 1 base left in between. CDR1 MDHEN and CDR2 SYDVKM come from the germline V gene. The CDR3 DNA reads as TGTGCCAGCAGTTTATGGAATCAGCCCCAGCATTTT. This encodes CASSLWNQPQHF.

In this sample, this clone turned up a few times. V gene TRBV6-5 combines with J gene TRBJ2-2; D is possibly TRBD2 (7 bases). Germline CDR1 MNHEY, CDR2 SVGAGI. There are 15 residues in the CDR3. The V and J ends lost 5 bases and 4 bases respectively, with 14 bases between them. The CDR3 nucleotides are TGTGCCAGCAGTCTCCGAAGGGGGGGCACCGGGGAGCTGTTTTTT. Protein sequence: CASSLRRGGTGELFF.

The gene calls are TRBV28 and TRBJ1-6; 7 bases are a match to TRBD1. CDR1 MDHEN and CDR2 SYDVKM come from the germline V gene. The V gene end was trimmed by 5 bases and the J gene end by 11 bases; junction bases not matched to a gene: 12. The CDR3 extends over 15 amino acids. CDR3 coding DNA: TGTGCCAGCAGTAGGGCGGACAGGCTTTTGACACCCCTCCACTTT. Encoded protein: CASSRADRLLTPLHF.

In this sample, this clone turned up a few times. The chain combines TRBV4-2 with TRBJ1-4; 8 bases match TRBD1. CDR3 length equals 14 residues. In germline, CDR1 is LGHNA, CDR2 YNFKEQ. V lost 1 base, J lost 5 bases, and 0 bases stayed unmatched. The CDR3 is CASSQGTGNEKLFF. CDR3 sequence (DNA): TGTGCCAGCAGCCAAGGGACAGGGAATGAAAAACTGTTTTTT.

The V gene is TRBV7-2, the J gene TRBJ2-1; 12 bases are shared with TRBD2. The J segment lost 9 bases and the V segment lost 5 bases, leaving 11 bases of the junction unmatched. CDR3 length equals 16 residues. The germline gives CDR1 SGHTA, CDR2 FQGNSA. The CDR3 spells CASSPNLAGGPSEQFF. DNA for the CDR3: TGTGCCAGCAGCCCAAACCTAGCGGGGGGGCCGAGTGAGCAGTTCTTC.

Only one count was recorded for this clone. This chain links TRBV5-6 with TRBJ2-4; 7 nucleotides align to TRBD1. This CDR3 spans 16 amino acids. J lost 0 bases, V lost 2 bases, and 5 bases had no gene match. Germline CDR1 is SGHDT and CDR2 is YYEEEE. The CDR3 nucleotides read TGTGCCAGCAGCTTAGGGGACAGCCTAGCCAAAAACATTCAGTACTTC. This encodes CASSLGDSLAKNIQYF. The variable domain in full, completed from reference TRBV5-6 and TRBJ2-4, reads DAGVTQSPTHLIKTRGQQVTLRCSPKSGHDTVSWYQQALGQGPQFIFQYYEEEERQRGNFPDRFSGHQFPNYSSELNVNALLLGDSALYLCASSLGDSLAKNIQYFGAGTRLSVL.

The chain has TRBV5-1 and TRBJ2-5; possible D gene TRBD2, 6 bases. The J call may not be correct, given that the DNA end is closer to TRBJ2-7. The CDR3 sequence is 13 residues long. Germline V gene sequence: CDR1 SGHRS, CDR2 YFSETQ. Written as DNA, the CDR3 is TGCGCCAGCAGCGCGTCCGGGAGATACGAGCAGTACTTC. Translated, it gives CASSASGRYEQYF.

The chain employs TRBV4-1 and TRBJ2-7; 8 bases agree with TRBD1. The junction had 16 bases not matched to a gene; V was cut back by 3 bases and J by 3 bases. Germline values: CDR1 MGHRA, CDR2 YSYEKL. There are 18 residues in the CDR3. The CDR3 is CASSQMGREAGGYYEQYF. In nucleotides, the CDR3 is TGCGCCAGCAGCCAGATGGGTCGTGAGGCAGGGGGCTACTACGAGCAGTACTTC.

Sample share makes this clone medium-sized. CDR3 sequence (DNA): TGTGCCAGCAGTTTGGGACAGGTGACCGGGGAGCTGTTTTTT. Translated, it gives CASSLGQVTGELFF. The genes are TRBV27 and TRBJ2-2, with 8 nucleotides matching TRBD1. This CDR3 contains 14 residues. The germline V gene encodes CDR1 MNHEY and CDR2 SMNVEV (reference sequence). V lost 3 bases and J lost 5; bases outside the gene matches: 2.

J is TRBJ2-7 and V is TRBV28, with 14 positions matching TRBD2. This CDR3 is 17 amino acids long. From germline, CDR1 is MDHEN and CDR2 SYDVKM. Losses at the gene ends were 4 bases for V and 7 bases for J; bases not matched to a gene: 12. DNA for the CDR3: TGTGCCAGCAGTTCCCCGGAGGGACTAGCGGGAGATCGGGAGCAGTACTTC. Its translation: CASSSPEGLAGDREQYF.

The CDR3 loop reads CASSQGLGVGETQYF. The DNA for the CDR3 is TGCGCCAGCAGCCAAGGTCTGGGGGTGGGAGAGACCCAGTACTTC. The V gene is TRBV4-3, the J gene TRBJ2-5, with D perhaps assigned TRBD1 or TRBD2 (5 bases each). The germline gives CDR1 LGHNA, CDR2 YSLEER. The CDR3 has 15 residues. Trimming took off 1 base at V and 4 bases at J, with 13 bases between the two ends.

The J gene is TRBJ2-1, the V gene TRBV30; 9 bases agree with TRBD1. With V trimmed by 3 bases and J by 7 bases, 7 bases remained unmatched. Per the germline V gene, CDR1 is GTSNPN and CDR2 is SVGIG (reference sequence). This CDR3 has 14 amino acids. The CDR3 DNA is TGTGCCTGGAGAGAGGACAGGGGTTGGAATGAGCAGTTCTTC. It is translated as CAWREDRGWNEQFF.

CDR3 DNA: TGTGCCAGCAGCCCCGGAGGACAGGGAGGCGGCTACACCTTC. Translating gives CASSPGGQGGGYTF. The chain combines TRBV7-9 with TRBJ1-2; TRBD1 matches 8 bases. CDR1 is SEHNR and CDR2 is FQNEAQ in the germline V gene (reference sequence). This CDR3 has 14 residues. V shed 5 bases, J shed 8 bases, and the junction held 10 bases outside the gene matches.